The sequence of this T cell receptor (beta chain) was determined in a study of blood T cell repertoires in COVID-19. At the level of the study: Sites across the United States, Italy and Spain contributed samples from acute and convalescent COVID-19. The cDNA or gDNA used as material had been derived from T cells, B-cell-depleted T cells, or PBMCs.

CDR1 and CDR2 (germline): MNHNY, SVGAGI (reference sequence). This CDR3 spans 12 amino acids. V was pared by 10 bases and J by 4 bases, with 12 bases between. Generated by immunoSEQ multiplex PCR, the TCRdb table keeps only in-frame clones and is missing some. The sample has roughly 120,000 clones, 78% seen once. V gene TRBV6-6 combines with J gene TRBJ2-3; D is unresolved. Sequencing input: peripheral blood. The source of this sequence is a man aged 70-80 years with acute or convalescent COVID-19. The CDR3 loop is CAISVGADTQYF. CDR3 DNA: TGTGCCATCTCTGTGGGCGCAGATACGCAGTATTTT.